This T cell receptor (beta chain) was sequenced for a study of metastatic and nonmetastatic thyroid tumors. Findings of the study overall: Significantly greater TCR beta diversity was reportedly found in malignant thyroid tumors than in benign nodules (in blood and tumor).

Each patient came to thyroid surgery without any prior treatment (of any kind). As handled by the study authors: A classifier for distant metastasis in papillary thyroid cancer was constructed using CDR3 differences observed across clinicopathological groups. Using MiXCR, TCRdb re-called clones from the PCR reads. TCRdb, rather than the study authors, made the V and J calls. The sample includes some 23,000 clones, roughly 22% of them seen just once. Trimming removed 3 bases at V and 4 bases at J, with 4 bases between. This CDR3 has 13 residues. By frequency in the sample, this clone is medium-sized. Its antigen is currently unknown.

This clonotype originated in a female donor with papillary thyroid cancer or a benign thyroid nodule (not recorded which). Some clones in this sample may be carry-over from other donors' samples. Material for sequencing was blood. The V gene is TRBV12-3 or TRBV12-4, the J gene TRBJ1-6; unclear D gene. The CDR3 nucleotides read TGTGCCAGCAGTTTGAAGTATAATTCACCCCTCCACTTT. Its translation is CASSLKYNSPLHF.